This T cell receptor beta chain emerged from a study of T cells in localized non-small cell lung cancer. Broader study findings: Turning up in adjacent lung were a median around 50 of the top 100 tumor clones. Among blood samples, higher T cell density accompanied longer overall survival.

Libraries were prepared by immunoSEQ multiplex PCR; TCRdb keeps only in-frame clonotypes and omits some of them. The table includes tens of thousands of clones, roughly 81% detected once. This CDR3 has 15 amino acids. J gave up 2 bases and V 0 bases, and 1 base lay outside the gene matches. Germline assignment: CDR1 SGHVS and CDR2 FNYEAQ. About this clone: The antigen is undetermined.

Specimen: peripheral blood, collected before any cancer treatment. This TCR was sampled from a female donor over 55 with stage I lung adenocarcinoma. V usage is TRBV7-6 and J usage is TRBJ2-7; TRBD1 matches at 10 bases. CDR3 DNA: TGTGCCAGCAGCTTAGCTGGGACAGGGGCCTACGAGCAGTACTTC. It is translated as CASSLAGTGAYEQYF.